Listed here is a single TCR beta chain. Its antigen is not yet known. No per-base quality is available; no much larger clone lies one base away. The data were obtained in a study of control samples from healthy donors and cancer patients (dated by TCRdb to about 2020). CDR1 and CDR2 are read off the germline V gene as MDHEN and SYDVKM. The germline ends are 21 bases apart after V is trimmed by 7 bases and J by 2 bases. The CDR3 goes from the cysteine to the phenylalanine over 17 residues. Left in the record is the CDR3 DNA by itself, 51 bases read in frame from the first base. Library preparation employed the immunoSEQ multiplex PCR assay. TCRdb retrieved this table from immuneACCESS and kept in-frame rearrangements only. Not all clones are present; in checked studies, unresolved V genes account for under half, and no reason is known for the remainder. This sample is represented by 98,000 or so clones; about 80% of them were singletons. Approximately 7% of the sample is held by the ten biggest clonotypes.

Recombination joined TRBV28 with TRBJ1-5; D gene: possibly TRBD1, on 6 matching bases. Sequenced: blood. The receptor was derived from a man aged 18 to 29 in good health. In nucleotides, the sequence is TGTGCCAGCAACTCTCCCCACGAGGGGGGGCGCAATCAGCCCCAGCATTTT. This encodes CASNSPHEGGRNQPQHF.